This is a list of T cell receptor beta chains from one sample in a study of control samples from healthy donors and cancer patients. Profiled with immunoSEQ multiplex PCR; TCRdb holds only in-frame clones, not every one. The data contain about 94,000 clones, 90% of them singletons. Sequenced: blood. Receptors were obtained from a woman aged 18-29 years in good health. Both conserved end residues are part of each CDR3. The D gene is left open where the match is weak.

j_call v_call d_call cdr3_length cdr3_aa
TRBJ2-3 TRBV6-2/TRBV6-3 TRBD2 17 CASSYFGLAGGLDTQYF
TRBJ2-7 TRBV9 - 14 CASSGGQNSYEQYF
TRBJ1-2 TRBV6-5 TRBD1 13 CASSRQGNYGYTF
TRBJ2-6 TRBV19 - 16 CASSLNSGNGANVLTF
TRBJ1-2 TRBV19 - 13 CASSKQDVYGYTF
TRBJ1-1 TRBV7-9 - 13 CASSTTGTTEAFF
TRBJ2-4 TRBV6-5 - 11 CASTAREIQYF
TRBJ2-5 TRBV3-1/TRBV3-2 - 15 CASSQGSRGRETQYF
TRBJ1-3 TRBV4-1 - 17 CASSQVYSGNSGNTIYF
TRBJ1-6 TRBV5-5 TRBD1 16 CASSPSQGVYYSPLHF
TRBJ1-3 TRBV5-6 TRBD1 15 CASSLPQGDGNTIYF
TRBJ2-7 TRBV6-1 - 14 CASSEVGVRYEQYF
TRBJ1-2 TRBV7-6 TRBD1 14 CASSPGGSRDGYTF
TRBJ1-1 TRBV5-1 - 15 CASSHRGGENTEAFF
TRBJ1-4 TRBV9 - 16 CASSVGRGAANEKLFF
TRBJ2-1 TRBV5-4 - 11 CASSSFNEQFF
TRBJ1-6 TRBV25-1 TRBD1 15 CASSGGTGGNSPLHF
TRBJ1-1 TRBV6-5 - 11 CASSAVREAFF
TRBJ1-3 TRBV6-5 - 15 CASSYSPGRGDTIYF
TRBJ1-2 TRBV5-1 - 17 CASRLGGAGVRDYGYTF
TRBJ1-2 TRBV5-1 TRBD1 14 CASSLGTANYGYTF
TRBJ2-3 TRBV21-1 - 15 CASLRTGGLEDTQYF
TRBJ2-7 TRBV6-2/TRBV6-3 TRBD1 14 CASSAGTGTYEQYF
TRBJ2-3 TRBV2 - 15 CASSERLGSTDTQYF
TRBJ2-2 TRBV4-2 TRBD2 21 CASSQGGARERGGLNTGELFF
TRBJ2-5 TRBV6-5 TRBD1 14 CASSSRTGQETQYF
TRBJ1-2 TRBV29-1 TRBD1 10 CSVRDSGYTF
TRBJ2-6 TRBV4-2 - 16 CASSQEVGYGANVLTF
TRBJ1-4 TRBV2 TRBD1 14 CASSEDRVGEKLFF
TRBJ1-4 TRBV4-1 - 15 CASSQVRPIPEKLFF
TRBJ1-6 TRBV7-2 - 14 CASSLWGLNSPLHF
TRBJ2-7 TRBV7-2 TRBD2 18 CASSLVITSGGVAYEQYF
TRBJ2-2 TRBV28 - 13 CASQAGKSGELFF
TRBJ1-6 TRBV3-1/TRBV3-2 - 16 CASSQYRDNRNSPLHF
TRBJ2-1 TRBV20-1 - 13 CSASRPGLPEQFF
TRBJ1-4 TRBV6-2/TRBV6-3 - 16 CASSWAEGVTNEKLFF
TRBJ1-6 TRBV11-2 - 16 CASSGGTELFNSPLHF